This T cell receptor beta chain is from a study of response to subunit inactivated influenza vaccine. Broader study findings: Every seasonal influenza vaccination brings in few new T cells, the authors suggested.

TCRdb analysed the RT-PCR reads with MiXCR anew, one entry per CDR3 protein. The top ten hold around 3% of the sample, which has 500,000 or so distinct CDR3 sequences, approximately 15% seen once. The CDR3 is made up of 14 amino acids. Looked up from germline, CDR1 is SGHDT and CDR2 is YYEEEE. The count of this clonotype is one. Its antigen remains unknown. With a much larger clone just one base away, this may be a read error. The material sequenced was CD4+ T cells sorted from PBMCs, taken approximately 25 months after vaccination. This chain uses TRBV5-6 with TRBJ2-3, with D uncertain. This receptor was taken from a man aged 50 to 69 who received an inactivated influenza vaccine. This CDR3 is CASSLGTLQNTLYF. The CDR3 region has the DNA TGTGCCAGCAGCTTGGGAACACTTCAAAATACGCTGTATTTT.